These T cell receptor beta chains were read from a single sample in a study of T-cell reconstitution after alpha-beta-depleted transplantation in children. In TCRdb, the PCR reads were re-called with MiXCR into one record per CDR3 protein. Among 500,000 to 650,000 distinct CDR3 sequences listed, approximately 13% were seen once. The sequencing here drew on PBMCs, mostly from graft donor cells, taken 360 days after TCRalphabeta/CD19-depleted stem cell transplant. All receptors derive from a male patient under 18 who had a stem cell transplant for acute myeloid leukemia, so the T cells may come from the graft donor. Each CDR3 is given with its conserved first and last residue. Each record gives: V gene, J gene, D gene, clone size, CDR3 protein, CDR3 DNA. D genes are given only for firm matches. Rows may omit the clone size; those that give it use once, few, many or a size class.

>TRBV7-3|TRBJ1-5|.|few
CASSPGLYSNQPQHF
TGTGCCAGCAGCCCTGGACTGTATAGCAATCAGCCCCAGCATTTT
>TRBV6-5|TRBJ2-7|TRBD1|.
CASSYWDRGYDEQYF
TGTGCCAGCAGTTACTGGGACAGGGGATACGACGAGCAGTACTTC
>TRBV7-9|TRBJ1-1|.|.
CAIRGPLNTEAFF
TGTGCCATCAGGGGACCGCTGAACACTGAAGCTTTCTTT
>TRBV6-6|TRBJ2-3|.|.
CASNPRGTDTQYF
TGTGCCAGCAACCCCCGGGGCACAGATACGCAGTATTTT
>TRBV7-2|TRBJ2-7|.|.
CASRKGVEGYEQYF
TGTGCCAGCAGGAAGGGGGTTGAAGGATACGAGCAGTACTTC
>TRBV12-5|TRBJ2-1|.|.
CASGLDGPNEQFF
TGTGCTAGTGGCCTTGACGGCCCCAATGAGCAGTTCTTC
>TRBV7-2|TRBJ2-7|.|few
CASSRSPGTNYEQYF
TGTGCCAGCAGCCGATCTCCGGGGACGAACTACGAGCAGTACTTC
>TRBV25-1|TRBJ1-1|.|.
CASSEYGRDTEAFF
TGTGCCAGCAGTGAATACGGACGGGACACTGAAGCTTTCTTT
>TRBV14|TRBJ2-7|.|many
CASSQNYYEQYF
TGTGCCAGCAGCCAGAATTACTACGAGCAGTACTTC
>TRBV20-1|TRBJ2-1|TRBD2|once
CSARVAGVISYNEQFF
TGCAGTGCTAGAGTTGCGGGAGTGATCTCATACAATGAGCAGTTCTTC
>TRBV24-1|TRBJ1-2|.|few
CATSDPGLAANYGYTF
TGTGCCACCAGCGACCCGGGACTGGCCGCTAACTATGGCTACACCTTC
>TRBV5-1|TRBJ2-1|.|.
CASSLGADYNEQFF
TGCGCCAGCAGCTTGGGGGCGGACTACAATGAGCAGTTCTTC
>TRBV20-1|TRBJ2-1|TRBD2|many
CSAFSGRALNEQFF
TGCAGTGCTTTTAGCGGGAGGGCCCTGAATGAGCAGTTCTTC
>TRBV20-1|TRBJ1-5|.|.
CCSGRSNQPQHF
TGCTGCTCGGGCCGTAGCAATCAGCCCCAGCATTTT
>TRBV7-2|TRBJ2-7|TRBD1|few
CASGQGVGGYYEQYF
TGTGCCTCGGGGCAGGGGGTGGGTGGTTACTACGAGCAGTACTTC
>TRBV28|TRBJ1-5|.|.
CASNIVSGLGSQPQHF
TGTGCCAGCAACATCGTGTCAGGGCTTGGGTCTCAGCCCCAGCATTTT
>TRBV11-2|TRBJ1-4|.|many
CASSLGQDFNEKLFF
TGTGCCAGCAGCTTAGGGCAGGACTTCAATGAAAAACTGTTTTTT
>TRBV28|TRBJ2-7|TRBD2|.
CASRPVGAGGPTYEQYF
TGTGCCAGCAGACCCGTTGGAGCGGGAGGCCCAACCTACGAGCAGTACTTC
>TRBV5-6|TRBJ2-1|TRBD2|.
CASSPTGTSSGEQFF
TGTGCCAGCAGCCCTACCGGGACTAGCAGTGGGGAGCAGTTCTTC
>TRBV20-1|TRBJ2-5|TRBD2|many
CSARDPLAGGPTQYF
TGCAGTGCTAGAGATCCACTAGCGGGAGGGCCGACCCAGTACTTC